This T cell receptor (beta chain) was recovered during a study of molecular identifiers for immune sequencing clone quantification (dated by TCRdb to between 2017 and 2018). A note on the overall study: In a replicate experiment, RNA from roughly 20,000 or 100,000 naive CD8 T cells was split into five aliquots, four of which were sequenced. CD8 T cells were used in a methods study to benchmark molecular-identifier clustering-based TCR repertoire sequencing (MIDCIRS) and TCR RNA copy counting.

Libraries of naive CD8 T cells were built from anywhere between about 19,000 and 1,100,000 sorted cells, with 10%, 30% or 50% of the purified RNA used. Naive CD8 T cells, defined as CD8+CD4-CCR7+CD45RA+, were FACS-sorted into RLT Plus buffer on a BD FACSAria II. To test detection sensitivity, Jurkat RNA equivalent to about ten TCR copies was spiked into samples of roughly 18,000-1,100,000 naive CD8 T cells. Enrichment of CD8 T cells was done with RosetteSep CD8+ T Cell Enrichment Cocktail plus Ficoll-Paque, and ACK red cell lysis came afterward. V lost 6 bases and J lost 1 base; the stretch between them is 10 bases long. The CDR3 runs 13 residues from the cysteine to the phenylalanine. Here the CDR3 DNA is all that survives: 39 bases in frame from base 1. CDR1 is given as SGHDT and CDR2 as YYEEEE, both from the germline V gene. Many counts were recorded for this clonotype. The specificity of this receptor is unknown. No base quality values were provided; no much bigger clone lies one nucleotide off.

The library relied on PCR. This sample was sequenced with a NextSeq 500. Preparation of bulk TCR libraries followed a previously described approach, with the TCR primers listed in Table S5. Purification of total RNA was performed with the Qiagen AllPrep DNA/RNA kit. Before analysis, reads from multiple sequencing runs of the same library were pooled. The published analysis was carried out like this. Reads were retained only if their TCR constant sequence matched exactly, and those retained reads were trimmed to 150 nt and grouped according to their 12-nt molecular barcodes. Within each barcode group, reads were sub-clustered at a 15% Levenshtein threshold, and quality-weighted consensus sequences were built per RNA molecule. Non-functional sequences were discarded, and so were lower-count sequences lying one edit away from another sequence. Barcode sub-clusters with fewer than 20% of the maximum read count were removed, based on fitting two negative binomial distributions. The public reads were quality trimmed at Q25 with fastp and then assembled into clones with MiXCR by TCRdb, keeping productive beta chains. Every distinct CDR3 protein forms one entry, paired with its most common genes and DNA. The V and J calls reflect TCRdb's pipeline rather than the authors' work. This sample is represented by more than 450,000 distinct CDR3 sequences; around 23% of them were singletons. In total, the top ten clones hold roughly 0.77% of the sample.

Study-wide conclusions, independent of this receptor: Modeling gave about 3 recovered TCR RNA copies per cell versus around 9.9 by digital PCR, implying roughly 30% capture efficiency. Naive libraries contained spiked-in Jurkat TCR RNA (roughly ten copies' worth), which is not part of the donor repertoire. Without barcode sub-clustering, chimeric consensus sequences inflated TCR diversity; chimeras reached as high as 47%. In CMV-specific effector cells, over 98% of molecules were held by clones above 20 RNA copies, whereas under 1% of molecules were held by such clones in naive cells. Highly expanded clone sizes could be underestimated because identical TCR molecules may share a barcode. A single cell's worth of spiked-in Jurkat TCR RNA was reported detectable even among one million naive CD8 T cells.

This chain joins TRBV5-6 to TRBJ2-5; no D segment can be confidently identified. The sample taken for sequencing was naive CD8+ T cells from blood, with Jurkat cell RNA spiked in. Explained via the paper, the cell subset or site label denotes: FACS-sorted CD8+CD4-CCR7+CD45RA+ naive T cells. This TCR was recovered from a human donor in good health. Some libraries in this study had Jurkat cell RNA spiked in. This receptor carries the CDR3 CASTQRFQETQYF. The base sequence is TGTGCCAGCACCCAACGGTTCCAAGAGACCCAGTACTTC.